The present TCR beta chain was sequenced within a study of sequential checkpoint blockade in melanoma. For the study at large: Randomization was 1:1 between first-line nivolumab→ipilimumab and ipilimumab→nivolumab.

The treatment was: randomized to nivolumab then ipilimumab (arm A) or the reverse (arm B). Live CD3+CD8+ CD19− CD56− cells were sorted from PBMCs. TCRdb's copy holds only in-frame clones and misses some; the assay was immunoSEQ multiplex PCR. The table lists around 34,000 clones, approximately 82% of them singletons. The V end lost 6 bases, the J end lost 3 bases, and 21 bases lay between the germline ends. The CDR3 extends over 17 amino acids. Germline CDR1 reads MGHDK; CDR2 reads SYGVNS. This sequence originates from a human donor with melanoma. The sequencing here drew on CD8+ T cells sorted from blood (inferred from file names), taken from a patient given nivolumab and ipilimumab in sequence. The rearrangement uses TRBV25-1 and TRBJ1-3; D perhaps matches TRBD1 (6 bases). CDR3 nucleotide sequence: TGTGCCAGCAGGCCTCGGAAAGGGGGATTTGGTGGAAACACCATATATTTT. Amino acid sequence: CASRPRKGGFGGNTIYF.